Each of the 8 T cell receptor beta chains below was sequenced from the same sample in a study of siplizumab effects on memory and regulatory T cells. Assay: immunoSEQ multiplex PCR; the TCRdb copy retains only in-frame clones and omits some. The sample lists roughly 97,000 clones, 93% occurring once. The specimen was Tregs sorted from blood. These receptors all stem from a human donor in good health.

The genes are TRBV5-4 and TRBJ1-4; 9 nucleotides line up with TRBD1. J lost 8 bases, V lost 4 bases, and 6 bases had no gene match. The CDR3 extends over 14 amino acids. Per the germline V gene, CDR1 is SGHNT and CDR2 is YYREEE (reference sequence). The CDR3 region is CASSPGQGSEKLFF. CDR3 bases: TGTGCCAGCAGCCCGGGACAGGGAAGCGAAAAACTGTTTTTT.

The chain joins TRBV19 to TRBJ1-2; possibly TRBD1 for D (6 bases). CDR1 and CDR2 from the germline V gene are LNHDA and SQIVND (reference sequence). Trimming cost V 5 bases and J 5 bases, with 21 bases left between them. The CDR3 length is 16 residues. The CDR3 region is CASSSSSTGRGYGYTF. The CDR3 DNA follows: TGTGCCAGTAGTTCGAGTTCGACAGGAAGAGGGTATGGCTACACCTTC.

This sequence joins TRBV6-5 and TRBJ2-2, with TRBD2 matching 7 bases. CDR3 size: 16 residues. CDR1 and CDR2 from the germline V gene are MNHEY and SVGAGI. Trimming removed 0 bases from V and 6 bases from J; junction bases left unmatched: 7. The CDR3 DNA follows: TGTGCCAGCAGTTACTCGCTAGGGAGGGTCTCCGGGGAGCTGTTTTTT. It translates to CASSYSLGRVSGELFF.

The chain uses TRBV13 and TRBJ1-4; 9 bases line up with TRBD1. CDR1 and CDR2 from the germline V gene are PRHDT and FYEKMQ (reference sequence). With 1 base clipped from V and 6 bases from J, the junction kept 3 bases outside the gene matches. The CDR3 loop spans 15 amino acids. The CDR3 region has the DNA TGTGCCAGCAGCTTAGCGGGACAGGGCTATGAAAAACTGTTTTTT. Translated, it gives CASSLAGQGYEKLFF.

The CDR3: CAWEDGNTEAFF. The CDR3 nucleotides are TGTGCCTGGGAGGACGGGAACACTGAAGCTTTCTTT. The J gene is TRBJ1-1, the V gene TRBV30, with D hard to call. The CDR3 covers 12 residues. Germline V gene sequence: CDR1 GTSNPN, CDR2 SVGIG (reference sequence). Deletions cut 5 bases from V and 1 base from J, with 8 bases between. Supplemented by reference TRBV30 and TRBJ1-1, the full variable domain reads SQTIHQWPATLVQPVGSPLSLECTVEGTSNPNLYWYRQAAGRGLQLLFYSVGIGQISSEVPQNLSASRPQDRQFILSSKKLLLSDSGFYLCAWEDGNTEAFFGQGTRLTVV.

The V and J genes are TRBV11-3 and TRBJ2-1; 7 nucleotides match TRBD2. J gave up 0 bases and V 5 bases, and 10 bases lay outside the gene matches. The CDR3 totals 17 residues. The germline V gene has CDR1 SGHNT and CDR2 YENEEA. CDR3 coding DNA: TGTGCCAGCAGCCCAATGGGCGGGAGCCGCTCCTACAATGAGCAGTTCTTC. This sequence encodes CASSPMGGSRSYNEQFF. Supplemented by reference TRBV11-3 and TRBJ2-1, the full variable domain reads EAGVVQSPRYKIIEKKQPVAFWCNPISGHNTLYWYLQNLGQGPELLIRYENEEAVDDSQLPKDRFSAERLKGVDSTLKIQPAELGDSAVYLCASSPMGGSRSYNEQFFGPGTRLTVL.

The chain links TRBV6-5 to TRBJ1-2; 7 positions agree with TRBD1. The CDR3 spans 13 residues. Looked up from germline, CDR1 is MNHEY and CDR2 is SVGAGI. V shed 6 bases and J 4 bases; nucleotides not matched to a gene: 5. This CDR3 is CASRAGTAYGYTF. The CDR3 coding sequence is TGTGCCAGCAGGGCCGGGACAGCCTATGGCTACACCTTC.

The rearrangement joins TRBV6-1 to TRBJ1-2; 7 bases map to TRBD1. CDR1 MNHNS and CDR2 SASEGT come from the germline V gene. This CDR3 has 16 amino acids. J was trimmed by 0 bases and V by 3 bases; bases with no gene match: 7. CDR3 sequence reads: CASSEQGGPANYGYTF. For the CDR3, the DNA is TGTGCCAGCAGTGAGCAGGGGGGCCCGGCTAACTATGGCTACACCTTC.